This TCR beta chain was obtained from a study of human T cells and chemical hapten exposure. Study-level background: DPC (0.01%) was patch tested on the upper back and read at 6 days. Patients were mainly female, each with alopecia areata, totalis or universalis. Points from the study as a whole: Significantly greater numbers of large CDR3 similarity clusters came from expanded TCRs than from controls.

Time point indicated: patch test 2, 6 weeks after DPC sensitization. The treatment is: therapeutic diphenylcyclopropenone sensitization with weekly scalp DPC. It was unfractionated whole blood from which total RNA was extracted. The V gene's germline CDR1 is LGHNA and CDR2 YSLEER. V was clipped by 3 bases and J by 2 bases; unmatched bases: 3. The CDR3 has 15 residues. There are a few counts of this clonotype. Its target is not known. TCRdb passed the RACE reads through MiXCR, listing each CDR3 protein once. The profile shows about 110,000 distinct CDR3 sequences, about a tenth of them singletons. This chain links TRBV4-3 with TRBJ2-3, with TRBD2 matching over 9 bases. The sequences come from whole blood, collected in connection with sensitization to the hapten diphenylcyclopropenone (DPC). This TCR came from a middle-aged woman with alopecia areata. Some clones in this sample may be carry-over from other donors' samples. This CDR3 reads CASSHTSGYTDTQYF. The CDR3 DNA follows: TGCGCCAGCAGCCACACTAGCGGGTACACAGATACGCAGTATTTT.